The sequence of this TCR beta chain was determined in a study of cytomegalovirus exposure and HLA in healthy donors. A remark on this clone: Its antigen is undetermined.

The study's findings and limits: One variant, a missense change in DCLRE1C, was linked in a later analysis to TCR beta V- and J-gene trimming. Donors were assumed by presence/absence analyses to have roughly uniform sequencing depth.

The CDR3 consists of 18 residues. Germline V gives CDR1 SEHNR, CDR2 FQNEAQ (reference sequence). Losses at the gene ends were 2 bases for V and 7 bases for J; bases not matched to a gene: 15. Primers for the PCR totalled 60 Vbeta and 13 Jbeta. Sequencing used immunoSEQ multiplex PCR; TCRdb keeps in-frame clones, though not all of them. The sample gives 120,000 to 150,000 clones, roughly three quarters of which show up once; more than 4% is in the top ten. The sequencing sample was made of PBMCs. This chain connects TRBV7-9 to TRBJ2-7; TRBD2 aligns across 12 bases. This TCR came from a man aged 60-69 years in good health and CMV-seronegative. The CDR3 spells CASSLSLAGGPGWREQYF. DNA of the CDR3: TGTGCCAGCAGCTTATCTCTAGCGGGAGGGCCTGGATGGAGGGAGCAGTACTTC.